This T cell receptor (beta chain) was captured in a study of blood T cell repertoires in COVID-19. Background on the study: The United States, Italy and Spain provided the acute and convalescent COVID-19 samples. T cells, B-cell-depleted T cells, or PBMCs supplied cDNA or gDNA.

CDR1 is MNHNY, CDR2 SVGAGI, per germline (reference sequence). The CDR3 is 16 residues long. V lost 2 bases and J lost 5, with 16 bases in between. Clones were read by immunoSEQ multiplex PCR, and TCRdb kept only the in-frame ones, dropping some. This sample yields about 160,000 clones, of which roughly 86% are seen a single time; roughly 0.58% belongs to the top ten. Sequencing input: peripheral blood. The receptor's source is a man in his sixties with COVID-19, enrolled during active disease. The chain joins TRBV6-6 to TRBJ2-1, with TRBD2 as a possible D gene (7 bases). The CDR3 loop reads CASSYDGGGPNNEQFF. In DNA form, the CDR3 reads TGTGCCAGCAGTTACGATGGGGGGGGGCCAAACAATGAGCAGTTCTTC.